Listed below are T cell receptor beta chains from one sample, sequenced in a study of vaccination effects on CD4 cells after COVID-19. Their cognate antigens are unknown. Only in-frame clones appear in the TCRdb table, and some are missing; sequencing was by immunoSEQ multiplex PCR. The sample yields about 27,000 clones, 65% to 75% seen once. Specimen: CD4+ T cells from PBMCs cultured with SARS-CoV-2 spike peptides, collected before COVID-19 vaccination. The origin of the receptors is a human donor who had a prior SARS-CoV-2 infection. The CDR3 runs from the conserved cysteine through the conserved F or W. D genes are given only for firm matches. A clone size is listed for some rows: how often the clone was seen (once, few, many), or a class if it is expanded.

>-|TRBJ2-3|TRBV19|once
TGTGCCAGTAGTATAGATGGACCAGGCCCATCGGATACGCAGTATTTT
CASSIDGPGPSDTQYF
>-|TRBJ2-5|TRBV12-5|-
TGTGCTAGTGGTTTGGTAAGGGGGGAGGCTCCCCAAGAGACCCAGTACTTC
CASGLVRGEAPQETQYF
>-|TRBJ1-2|TRBV9|-
TGTGCCAGCGGCGGCAGTGAGCGTTATGGCTACACCTTC
CASGGSERYGYTF
>-|TRBJ1-2|TRBV5-1|-
TGCGCCAGCAGCTTGAGAGCACAGGCCGCTAGCGGCTACACCTTC
CASSLRAQAASGYTF
>TRBD2|TRBJ2-7|TRBV7-2|-
TGTGCCAGCAGCAAGGGGACTAGCGGCCCGGGGTACGAGCAGTACTTC
CASSKGTSGPGYEQYF
>-|TRBJ2-7|TRBV5-1|-
TGCGCCAGCAGCTTCTCCAGGGCCTACGAGCAGTACTTC
CASSFSRAYEQYF
>-|TRBJ1-6|TRBV12-3/TRBV12-4|-
TGTGCCAGCAGTTTCGTCGGGGGCCCCCTCCACTTT
CASSFVGGPLHF
>TRBD2|TRBJ2-1|TRBV7-9|-
TGTGCCAGCAGCTTAAGGTCCGGGACTAGCTATAATGAGCAGTTCTTC
CASSLRSGTSYNEQFF
>TRBD2|TRBJ2-3|TRBV5-4|-
TGTGCCAGCAGCAAAATTAGCGGGAGTCCCGGAGGTACGCAGTATTTT
CASSKISGSPGGTQYF
>TRBD2|TRBJ2-1|TRBV11-3|-
TGTGCCAGCAGCAGGACTAGCGGGAGCATTGAGCAGTTCTTC
CASSRTSGSIEQFF
>-|TRBJ2-5|TRBV5-1|-
TGCGCCAGCAGCTCTCAGGGGACTCAAGAGACCCAGTACTTC
CASSSQGTQETQYF
>-|TRBJ2-3|TRBV5-1|-
TGCGCCAGCAGCCCCGAGCCCCAAATAGATACGCAGTATTTT
CASSPEPQIDTQYF
>TRBD2|TRBJ2-5|TRBV5-8|-
TGTGCCAGCAGCCCCGGGACTAGTGGGGTTGGGGCCGAGACCCAGTACTTC
CASSPGTSGVGAETQYF
>-|TRBJ1-2|TRBV30|few
TGTGCCTGGAGCTGGGGTGGCGGCTACACCTTC
CAWSWGGGYTF